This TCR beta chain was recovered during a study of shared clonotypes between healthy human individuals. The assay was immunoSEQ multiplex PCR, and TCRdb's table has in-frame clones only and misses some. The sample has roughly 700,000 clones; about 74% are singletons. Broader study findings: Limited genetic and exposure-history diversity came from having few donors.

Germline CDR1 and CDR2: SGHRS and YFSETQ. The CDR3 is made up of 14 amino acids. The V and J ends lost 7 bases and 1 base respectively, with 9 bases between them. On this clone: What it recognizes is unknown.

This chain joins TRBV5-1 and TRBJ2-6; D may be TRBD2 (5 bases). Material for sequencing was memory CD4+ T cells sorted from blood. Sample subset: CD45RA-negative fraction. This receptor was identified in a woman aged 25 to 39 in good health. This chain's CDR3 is CASSPGSGANVLTF. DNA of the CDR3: TGCGCCAGCTCCCCGGGGTCTGGGGCCAACGTCCTGACTTTC.